The source of this TCR beta chain is a study of blood T cells in healthy people across ages. Findings and caveats of the study: Greater diversity and more naive CD4+ cells were seen in long-lived donors than in aged donors.

Through a sample-barcoded 5' primer and a J-beta primer mix, a second PCR was run for roughly 6 to 12 cycles. Each cDNA was tagged by a template-switch adaptor containing 12 random nucleotides. Each single sample gave us at least 3 million CDR3-containing paired-end reads. Each CDR3 protein is one row after TCRdb ran MiXCR on the 5' RACE reads. The sample gives about 970,000 distinct CDR3 sequences, roughly half of which show up once; about 22% is in the top ten. Each individual donor underwent a draw of approximately 10 milliliters of peripheral blood. The V and J ends lost 10 bases and 1 base respectively, with 14 bases between them. Germline CDR1 is MNHNS and CDR2 is SASEGT. The CDR3 spans 14 residues. Concerning this clonotype itself: The antigen is undetermined.

Specimen: blood. The clonotype originates from a woman aged 55 to 70 in good health. The V call is TRBV6-1, the J call TRBJ2-1, with a weak D call TRBD1 (6 bases). The CDR3 spells CATSGTTSYNEQFF. CDR3 nucleotide sequence: TGTGCCACCTCCGGGACAACTTCCTACAATGAGCAGTTCTTC.